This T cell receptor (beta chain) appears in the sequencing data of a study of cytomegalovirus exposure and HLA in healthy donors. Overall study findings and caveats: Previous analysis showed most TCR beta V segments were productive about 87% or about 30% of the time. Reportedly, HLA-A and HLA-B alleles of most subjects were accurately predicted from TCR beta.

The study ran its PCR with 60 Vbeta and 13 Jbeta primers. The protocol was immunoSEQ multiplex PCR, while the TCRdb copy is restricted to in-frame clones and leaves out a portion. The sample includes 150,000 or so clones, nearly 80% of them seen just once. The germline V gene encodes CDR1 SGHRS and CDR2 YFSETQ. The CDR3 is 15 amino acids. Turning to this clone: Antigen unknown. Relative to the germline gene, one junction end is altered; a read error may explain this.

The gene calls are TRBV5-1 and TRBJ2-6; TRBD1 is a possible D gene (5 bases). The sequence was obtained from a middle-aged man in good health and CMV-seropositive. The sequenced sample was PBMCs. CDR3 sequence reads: CASSFGNSGANGLTF. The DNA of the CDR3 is TGCGCCAGCAGCTTCGGAAACTCTGGGGCCAACGGCCTGACTTTC. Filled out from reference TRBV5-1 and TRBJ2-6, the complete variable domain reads KAGVTQTPRYLIKTRGQQVTLSCSPISGHRSVSWYQQTPGQGLQFLFEYFSETQRNKGNFPGRFSGRQFSNSRSEMNVSTLELGDSALYLCASSFGNSGANGLTFGAGSRLTVL.